These 19 T cell receptor beta chains originate from one sample sequenced in a study of T cells in Graves' hyperthyroidism and ophthalmopathy. TCR beta CDR3 regions were amplified from RNA. The HTBI primer set served for first-round RT-PCR of the TCR CDR3. One entry per CDR3 protein results from TCRdb running MiXCR on the multiplex PCR reads. The sample lists about 590,000 distinct CDR3 sequences, around a sixth occurring once. Sequencing was done on a sample of blood. The receptors were gathered from a woman aged 25 to 45 with Graves' hyperthyroidism.

This clonotype was counted ten times or more. V is TRBV7-2 and J is TRBJ2-7, with D perhaps matching TRBD2 (6 bases). The V end was cut by 7 bases, the J end by 4 bases, with 20 bases between. Germline loops: CDR1 SGHTA, CDR2 FQGNSA. CDR3 length: 15 residues. The CDR3 bases are TGTGCCAGCATCCTCTACGTGGGAGGTTTGTACGAGCAGTACTTC. Protein: CASILYVGGLYEQYF.

The sample holds a few counts of this clonotype. The J gene is TRBJ1-1, the V gene TRBV7-9; 7 positions match TRBD1. This CDR3 has 15 amino acids. Looked up from germline, CDR1 is SEHNR and CDR2 is FQNEAQ (reference sequence). Germline trimming cut 4 bases from V and 4 bases from J; bases unmatched to any gene: 9. CDR3 coding DNA: TGTGCCAGCAGCTCGACAGGGTTTTTTGGCACTGAAGCTTTCTTT. Amino acid sequence: CASSSTGFFGTEAFF.

The sample holds many counts of this clonotype. The J gene is TRBJ2-5, the V gene TRBV28, with D possibly being TRBD1 (6 bases). Germline V gene lookup returns CDR1 MDHEN and CDR2 SYDVKM. V dropped 6 bases and J dropped 2 bases, with 19 bases sitting between them. The CDR3 consists of 16 residues. CDR3 protein: CASSPSGTRKQETQYF. The CDR3 DNA sequence: TGTGCCAGCAGCCCATCCGGGACACGAAAGCAAGAGACCCAGTACTTC.

This clonotype was counted many times. This chain joins TRBV3-1 and TRBJ1-4; D remains unclear. The CDR3 totals 18 residues. The V end was cut by 0 bases, the J end by 6 bases, with 20 bases between. Per germline, CDR1 LGHDT and CDR2 YNNKEL (reference sequence). CDR3 loop: CASSQDTSGLPGYEKLFF. The CDR3 DNA is TGTGCCAGCAGCCAAGATACTTCGGGTTTACCGGGCTATGAAAAACTGTTTTTT.

The V and J genes are TRBV4-1 and TRBJ1-4, with D possibly matching TRBD1 (6 bases). Germline V CDR1 and CDR2: MGHRA, YSYEKL. Trimming stripped 4 bases from V and 4 bases from J, with 22 bases between. The CDR3 is made up of 18 amino acids. The CDR3 sequence is CASSRLISGEGDNEKLFF. CDR3 DNA: TGCGCCAGCAGCCGACTCATCTCAGGGGAGGGGGATAATGAAAAACTGTTTTTT.

This clonotype has just a few counts. The chain couples TRBV18 to TRBJ1-1; 8 bases are shared with TRBD1. With 2 bases clipped from V and 6 bases from J, the junction kept 14 bases outside the gene matches. The germline V gene encodes CDR1 KGHSH and CDR2 LQKENI. The CDR3 runs to 17 residues. This CDR3 reads CASSPELFRTGSAEAFF. Written as DNA, the CDR3 is TGTGCCAGCTCACCAGAATTGTTCAGGACAGGGTCCGCTGAAGCTTTCTTT. Based on the CDR3 plus reference TRBV18 and TRBJ1-1, the full variable domain is NAGVMQNPRHLVRRRGQEARLRCSPMKGHSHVYWYRQLPEEGLKFMVYLQKENIIDESGMPKERFSAEFPKEGPSILRIQQVVRGDSAAYFCASSPELFRTGSAEAFFGQGTRLTVV.

This clonotype was seen only a few times. This sequence joins TRBV6-2 or TRBV6-3 and TRBJ1-2, with D unclear. CDR3 size: 16 residues. CDR1 and CDR2 from the germline V gene are MNHEY and SVGEGT. V lost 0 bases to trimming and J lost 1 base, with 12 bases between them. In nucleotides, the CDR3 is TGTGCCAGCAGTTACTCTCTTCGGCTAATTAACTATGGCTACACCTTC. Translation gives CASSYSLRLINYGYTF.

This clonotype has a count of ten or more. The rearrangement joins TRBV6-2 or TRBV6-3 to TRBJ2-1; 13 bases map to TRBD2. The CDR3 consists of 20 residues. The V gene end was trimmed by 6 bases and the J gene end by 1 base; junction bases not matched to a gene: 15. Germline V CDR1 and CDR2: MNHEY, SVGEGT. The CDR3 here is CASRLPGLAGPVRSYNEQFF. The DNA of the CDR3 is TGTGCCAGCAGGCTACCGGGACTAGCGGGACCAGTGAGGTCCTACAATGAGCAGTTCTTC.

This clonotype was detected ten times or more. The chain combines TRBV20-1 with TRBJ2-1; TRBD2 aligns across 8 bases. V gave up 3 bases and J gave up 10 bases; unmatched junction bases: 14. CDR1 DFQATT and CDR2 SNEGSKA come from the germline V gene (reference sequence). The CDR3 length is 15 residues. DNA of the CDR3: TGCAGTGCTAGTAAAGCGGGGGTGGTGCAAGGGGAGCAGTTCTTC. It is translated as CSASKAGVVQGEQFF.

This clonotype was seen a few times. The V gene is TRBV20-1, the J gene TRBJ2-4, with TRBD2 matching 8 bases. The CDR3 is 16 residues long. Looked up from germline, CDR1 is DFQATT and CDR2 is SNEGSKA (reference sequence). Trimming at V came to 5 bases and at J to 0 bases, leaving 9 bases not matched to a gene. The CDR3 nucleotides are TGCAGTGCTTTACTTTCTAGCGGGTTAGCCAAAAACATTCAGTACTTC. It translates to CSALLSSGLAKNIQYF.

In this sample, this clonotype turned up many times. The gene calls are TRBV30 and TRBJ2-7; 7 positions match TRBD1. V shed 4 bases and J 3 bases; nucleotides not matched to a gene: 3. The CDR3 loop spans 12 amino acids. CDR1 is GTSNPN and CDR2 is SVGIG in the germline V gene (reference sequence). The CDR3 DNA sequence: TGTGCCTGGAACAGGGGCAGCTACGAGCAGTACTTC. Encoded protein: CAWNRGSYEQYF.

The rearrangement uses TRBV6-1 and TRBJ2-2, with D uncertain. CDR1 MNHNS and CDR2 SASEGT come from the germline V gene. The CDR3 consists of 13 residues. Trimming pared 6 bases from V and 1 base from J, leaving 6 bases between. The chain's CDR3 is CASSKQNTGELFF. The CDR3, as DNA: TGTGCCAGCAGCAAGCAGAACACCGGGGAGCTGTTTTTT.

In its sample, this clonotype was seen many times. The chain uses TRBV27 and TRBJ2-7, with 9 bases fitting TRBD1. The CDR3 consists of 14 residues. CDR1 is MNHEY and CDR2 is SMNVEV in the germline V gene (reference sequence). Losses at the gene ends were 8 bases for V and 4 bases for J; bases not matched to a gene: 9. This chain's CDR3 is CASSNRGRTYEQYF. Here the CDR3 DNA reads TGTGCCAGCTCCAACAGGGGGCGGACTTACGAGCAGTACTTC.

This clonotype was counted at least ten times. V gene TRBV11-2 combines with J gene TRBJ2-7, with 13 bases aligning to TRBD2. CDR1 and CDR2 from the germline V gene are SGHAT and FQNNGV. This CDR3 is built from 15 residues. V shed 1 base and J 6 bases; nucleotides not matched to a gene: 3. This CDR3 is CASSLGLAGGFEQYF. The CDR3, as DNA: TGTGCCAGCAGCTTAGGACTAGCGGGAGGATTCGAGCAGTACTTC.

About this clonotype: A read error is possible here, since a much larger clone lies one base away. The J gene is TRBJ2-7, the V gene TRBV20-1; D remains ambiguous. Trimming cost V 1 base and J 7 bases, with 29 bases left between them. The germline V gene has CDR1 DFQATT and CDR2 SNEGSKA (reference sequence). This CDR3 spans 18 amino acids. The CDR3 bases are TGCAGTGCTAGAGGTCAAGCCAGGTCTCTATCCCCTTTGGATGAGCAGTACTTC. It is translated as CSARGQARSLSPLDEQYF.

This clonotype was counted a few times. The CDR3: CASSLSFANVLTF. In DNA, the CDR3 is TGCGCCAGCAGCTTGTCTTTCGCCAACGTCCTGACTTTC. The chain recombines TRBV5-1 with TRBJ2-6, with D uncertain. The germline gives CDR1 SGHRS, CDR2 YFSETQ. The CDR3 extends over 13 amino acids. Trimming took off 1 base at V and 7 bases at J, with 6 bases between the two ends. Complete variable domain (other parts from reference TRBV5-1 and TRBJ2-6): KAGVTQTPRYLIKTRGQQVTLSCSPISGHRSVSWYQQTPGQGLQFLFEYFSETQRNKGNFPGRFSGRQFSNSRSEMNVSTLELGDSALYLCASSLSFANVLTFGAGSRLTVL.

This clonotype was detected many times. The V and J genes are TRBV28 and TRBJ1-1, with D possibly TRBD1 on 5 matching bases. V shed 4 bases and J shed 4 bases, with 19 bases lying between them. The CDR3 loop spans 16 amino acids. From germline, CDR1 is MDHEN and CDR2 SYDVKM. The CDR3 coding sequence is TGTGCCAGCAGTTACACGGGGGGGGGGACCCCCACTGAAGCTTTCTTT. This sequence encodes CASSYTGGGTPTEAFF.

CDR3 loop: CASSIMGGSRETQYF. The CDR3 DNA reads as TGTGCCAGTAGTATAATGGGAGGATCGAGGGAGACCCAGTACTTC. The chain employs TRBV19 and TRBJ2-5; possibly TRBD2 for D (6 bases). CDR1 is LNHDA and CDR2 is SQIVND in the germline V gene (reference sequence). CDR3 length equals 15 residues. Trimming shortened V by 2 bases and J by 5 bases, and 15 bases separated the two germline ends.

This clonotype has at least ten counts. The chain links TRBV7-2 to TRBJ2-7; D not certain. CDR1 is SGHTA and CDR2 is FQGNSA in the germline V gene. The CDR3 has 14 amino acids. Trimming took off 2 bases at V and 3 bases at J, with 11 bases between the two ends. The DNA for the CDR3 is TGTGCCAGCAGCTTAATCTTCTCGGACTACGAGCAGTACTTC. This gives the protein CASSLIFSDYEQYF.